What follows describes a single TCR beta chain. This beta chain is a stray sequence in a library constructed for alpha chains; its clone size is not meaningful. TCRdb itself ran the RT-PCR reads through MiXCR, one entry per CDR3 protein. The repertoire includes about 6,500 distinct CDR3 sequences, roughly nine tenths of them detected once, and 8% to 8.5% sits in the top ten. Germline values: CDR1 KGHSH, CDR2 LQKENI. This CDR3 is built from 14 residues. Trimming took off 0 bases at V and 2 bases at J, with 8 bases between the two ends. Sequencing was performed on memory CD4+ T cells from blood. The receptor comes from a female donor in good health, serving as a healthy control. J is TRBJ2-7 and V is TRBV18; D is uncertain. The CDR3 nucleotides are TGTGCCAGCTCACCACCGCACGACCCCTACGAGCAGTACTTC. Amino acid sequence: CASSPPHDPYEQYF.